The entry below describes one TCR beta chain. Its antigen is not yet known. The library was made by 5' RACE. Preparation of each TCR library used approximately 3.5 ug of total RNA. cDNA was synthesized with SMARTScribe reverse transcriptase in eight separate reactions per sample. Unique molecular identifiers containing a 6-nucleotide sample barcode were introduced through template switching during cDNA synthesis. Two nested PCRs of 16 and 9 cycles amplified the TCRalpha and TCRbeta cDNA, and bead purification followed each PCR. Before amplification, cDNA was treated with uracil DNA-glycosylase and purified using the QIAquick PCR purification kit. In the second PCR, Illumina TruSeq-compatible adapters and sample-specific barcodes were added. Library quality and concentration were assessed using TapeStation and Qubit, and roughly 5.5 ng of each library was pooled. The pooled libraries were sequenced with 2 x 100 bp reads and custom sequencing primers on an Illumina HiSeq2500 single-index Rapid Run. Regarding the original processing steps: MiGEC version 1.2.6 was used for UMI-based consensus assembly to correct PCR and sequencing errors. MiXCR version 2.1.1 was used for V(D)J alignment, clonotype assembly and CDR3 extraction. Normalisation of gene usage, clonotype sharing and MAIT/NKT TCR abundance was achieved by analysing the top 1000, 10 000 and 20 000 clonotypes per sample. After downsampling to 27 000 UMIs, diversity was calculated as the inverse Simpson index using the vegan R package. Statistical testing used paired Mann-Whitney U tests on the discordant twin pairs and applied Benjamini-Hochberg correction for multiple testing. TCRdb reprocessed the reads, so every CDR3 protein sequence counts as one entry and DNA is not shown. The V and J calls reflect TCRdb's pipeline rather than the authors' work. The sample's clone listing holds approximately 340,000 distinct CDR3 sequences. The ten biggest clones cover around 2% of the sample.

The sample comes from a study of monozygotic twins with inflammatory bowel disease (dated by TCRdb to about 2019). Regarding the research as a whole: A total of roughly 28 monozygotic twin pairs were included in the full study, comprising nine German pairs (four IBD-concordant, five IBD-discordant) and 19 IBD-discordant Danish pairs. The search for disease-associated traits relied mainly on comparing, within discordant pairs, IBD patients with their genetically identical healthy co-twins. Each individual had, on average, about 151 000 unique TCRalpha sequences and 181 000 unique TCRbeta sequences available for analysis.

A roughly 2.4 ml peripheral blood sample was drawn into PAXgene tubes per donor and stored at -80°C. Total RNA was isolated from whole blood with the PAXgene blood miRNA kit on an automated QIAcube, without T cell sorting. Peripheral blood from monozygotic twin pairs, either concordant or discordant for inflammatory bowel disease, underwent deep TCRalpha and TCRbeta repertoire profiling that used unique molecular barcoding. Smoking habits were recorded for all twin pairs, with individuals classified as current, former or never smokers. Paper-wide results and their limitations: No single strong signal or clonotype linked to IBD turned up in the results, so the idea that one exists was not supported. Compared with healthy twins, IBD patients had fewer clonotypes in common with other individuals, a difference most pronounced in patients showing signs of disease activity. Differing immunosuppressive treatments among patients may have added background noise and inter-individual variability to the repertoires. Concordant and discordant twins showed no difference in repertoire similarity, possibly because of limited statistical power. Distinction between different T cell subtypes could not be achieved in the analysis. A decrease in TCRbeta repertoire diversity, as measured by inverse Simpson index, was observed in IBD patients compared with their healthy co-twins.

The CDR1 and CDR2 encoded by the germline V gene are SGHTA and FQGNSA. The CDR3 contains 12 residues, cysteine and phenylalanine counted. The coding DNA is unavailable. The V and J segments used are TRBV7-2 and TRBJ2-1. The source of this sequence is a human donor with ulcerative colitis or Crohn's disease, or a healthy co-twin of an affected twin (not recorded which). Sequenced: blood. The CDR3 in this case is CASSYRANEQFF.